These T cell receptor beta chains were read from a single sample in a study of T cells in localized non-small cell lung cancer. Some clones are missing from TCRdb's copy, which holds only in-frame ones; the method was immunoSEQ multiplex PCR. The sample contains just under 20,000 clones, roughly 90% of which appear only once. Sequencing was performed on peripheral blood, taken before any cancer treatment. These receptors were collected from a man aged 35 to 69 with stage I lung adenocarcinoma. The conserved cysteine and the conserved F or W are not part of the CDR3 here. Each record gives: V gene, D gene, CDR3 protein. The D gene is left open where the match is weak.

>TRBV21-1|.
ASSIPDRSGYT
>TRBV30|.
AWSSSTDTQY
>TRBV5-1|TRBD1
ASSPGGTGYTEAF
>TRBV19|TRBD1
ASRTGALTGELF
>TRBV7-2|.
ASSDGGTDTQY
>TRBV6-6|.
ASRLWGPDSNQPQH
>TRBV6-1|.
ASREGGTKNIQY
>TRBV28|.
ASSFSGGPGNTIY
>TRBV28|.
ASTPQSLPYEQY
>TRBV29-1|TRBD1
SAGQGFNEQF
>TRBV5-1|TRBD2
ASSLDLAGSQETQY
>TRBV19|TRBD1
ASSGTGGNTIY
>TRBV5-1|.
ASSLAGSSYEQF
>TRBV5-1|.
ASSHRSSGVRTEAF
>TRBV10-3|.
AISERRDNQPQH